The text below deals with one TCR beta chain. Its antigen is not known. This entry belongs to a study of cytomegalovirus exposure and HLA in healthy donors. Overall study results and limits: Three of the chains that were CMV-associated were confirmed in vitro to be specific for CMV antigens. Near-uniform donor sequencing depth was presumed by presence/absence analyses.

V gave up 1 base and J gave up 4 bases; unmatched junction bases: 6. CDR3 length equals 15 residues. Germline V gives CDR1 SGHRS, CDR2 YFSETQ. In the PCR, 60 Vbeta and 13 Jbeta primers were used. The table came from immunoSEQ multiplex PCR; TCRdb's copy has only in-frame clones and leaves some out. The sample lists 120,000 to 150,000 clones; approximately 79% were seen once. The chain is built from TRBV5-1 and TRBJ2-7, with 9 bases aligning to TRBD1. The receptor was derived from a female donor in good health and CMV-seronegative. Sequenced input: PBMCs. CDR3 amino acids: CASSLTGTGRYEQYV. The CDR3 DNA is TGCGCCAGCAGCTTGACCGGGACAGGGAGATACGAGCAGTACGTC.